A selection of T cell receptor beta chains follows, all from one sample in a study of cytomegalovirus exposure and HLA in healthy donors. Repertoires were generated with immunoSEQ multiplex PCR, while TCRdb's copy carries only in-frame clones and drops some. The sample lists hundreds of thousands of clones; over 70% were seen once. The specimen sequenced was PBMCs. All receptors come from a woman in her 30s in good health and CMV-seropositive. Both conserved end residues are part of each CDR3. The D gene is left open where the match is weak. A row's size may be missing; if present it is once, few, many or a size class.

D gene	V gene	J gene	clone size	CDR3 protein	CDR3 DNA
NA	TRBV18	TRBJ1-4	NA	CASSPGTATEKLFF	TGTGCCAGCTCACCTGGGACGGCGACCGAAAAACTGTTTTTT
NA	TRBV7-2	TRBJ2-1	NA	CASRGLSSYNEQFF	TGTGCCAGCCGGGGGCTGAGCTCCTACAATGAGCAGTTCTTC
NA	TRBV7-9	TRBJ2-7	few	CASTPSTGSYEQYF	TGTGCCAGCACCCCATCGACAGGCTCCTACGAGCAGTACTTC
TRBD2	TRBV7-9	TRBJ2-1	NA	CASRLTRGSSYNEQFF	TGTGCCAGCAGGCTAACGCGGGGGAGCTCCTACAATGAGCAGTTCTTC
TRBD1	TRBV28	TRBJ1-3	NA	CASSLRDRALRNTIYF	TGTGCCAGCAGTTTAAGGGACAGGGCTTTGAGAAACACCATATATTTT
TRBD2	TRBV6-5	TRBJ2-2	NA	CATIAGRGTGELFF	TGTGCCACCATAGCGGGCCGGGGAACCGGGGAGCTGTTTTTT
NA	TRBV4-3	TRBJ2-7	NA	CASSQDRSGSTYEQYF	TGCGCCAGCAGCCAAGATCGATCAGGGTCGACCTACGAGCAGTACTTC
NA	TRBV5-1	TRBJ1-1	NA	CASSLVPMNTEAFF	TGCGCCAGCAGCTTGGTGCCCATGAACACTGAAGCTTTCTTT
NA	TRBV4-2	TRBJ2-3	NA	CASSQDKREPDTQYF	TGTGCCAGCAGCCAAGATAAACGGGAGCCAGATACGCAGTATTTT
TRBD1	TRBV30	TRBJ1-5	NA	CAWNRGNNQPQHF	TGTGCCTGGAACAGGGGAAACAATCAGCCCCAGCATTTT
TRBD1	TRBV10-3	TRBJ2-1	NA	CAISGLVMGQNNEQFF	TGTGCCATCAGTGGATTGGTAATGGGACAGAACAATGAGCAGTTCTTC
TRBD1	TRBV5-1	TRBJ1-1	NA	CASSFLDRGLSEAFF	TGCGCCAGCAGCTTTCTCGACAGGGGGCTTAGTGAAGCTTTCTTT
NA	TRBV19	TRBJ1-1	NA	CASNTGSTEAFF	TGTGCCAGTAATACAGGGAGCACTGAAGCTTTCTTT
NA	TRBV15	TRBJ2-7	NA	CATSRDAGTSPYEQYF	TGTGCCACCAGCAGAGATGCAGGGACATCTCCTTACGAGCAGTACTTC
NA	TRBV6-6	TRBJ2-1	NA	CASSYSSRPNEQFF	TGTGCCAGCAGTTACTCGAGTCGGCCGAACGAGCAGTTCTTC
NA	TRBV7-9	TRBJ2-7	NA	CASSLAQGPLYEQYF	TGTGCCAGCAGCTTAGCTCAAGGACCTTTATACGAGCAGTACTTC
NA	TRBV7-2	TRBJ1-2	few	CASSPQGDYGYTF	TGTGCCAGCAGCCCCCAAGGGGACTATGGCTACACCTTC
TRBD2	TRBV4-2	TRBJ2-3	few	CASSQEMRERTDTQYF	TGTGCCAGCAGCCAAGAAATGCGGGAGCGCACAGATACGCAGTATTTT
NA	TRBV14	TRBJ2-3	NA	CASSQIPGLGTDTQYF	TGTGCCAGCAGCCAAATTCCAGGACTCGGCACAGATACGCAGTATTTT
NA	TRBV5-5	TRBJ2-3	NA	CASESKGVRDTDTQYF	TGTGCCAGCGAATCGAAAGGGGTGAGAGACACAGATACGCAGTATTTT
NA	TRBV9	TRBJ1-1	once	CASSVEPGLNTEAFF	TGTGCCAGCAGCGTAGAGCCCGGACTGAACACTGAAGCTTTCTTT
TRBD2	TRBV6-4	TRBJ2-7	NA	CASSGAGEPRTYEQYF	TGTGCCAGCAGTGGAGCGGGAGAGCCCCGGACCTACGAGCAGTACTTC
TRBD1	TRBV6-5	TRBJ2-5	NA	CASRTGMSAETQYF	TGTGCCAGCAGGACAGGGATGTCGGCAGAGACCCAGTACTTC
NA	TRBV9	TRBJ2-3	NA	CASSVGGTDTQYF	TGTGCCAGCAGCGTAGGCGGCACAGATACGCAGTATTTT
TRBD1	TRBV10-3	TRBJ1-5	NA	CAIKDREDQPQHF	TGTGCCATCAAAGACAGGGAAGATCAGCCCCAGCATTTT
NA	TRBV13	TRBJ2-1	NA	CASSRGSQGFYNEQFF	TGTGCCAGCAGCCGAGGATCGCAGGGTTTCTACAATGAGCAGTTCTTC
NA	TRBV29-1	TRBJ2-2	NA	CSVVDRRTGELFF	TGCAGCGTGGTGGACAGAAGGACCGGGGAGCTGTTTTTT
TRBD1	TRBV15	TRBJ1-5	NA	CATSMIRDSLYSNQPQHF	TGTGCCACCAGCATGATACGGGACAGTCTTTATAGCAATCAGCCCCAGCATTTT
TRBD2	TRBV4-1	TRBJ2-7	NA	CASSPGTSNSYEQYF	TGCGCCAGCAGTCCAGGGACTAGTAATTCCTACGAGCAGTACTTC
NA	TRBV11-2	TRBJ1-1	NA	CASSSQGDTEAFF	TGTGCCAGCAGTTCCCAAGGGGACACTGAAGCTTTCTTT
NA	TRBV5-1	TRBJ2-7	NA	CASSARGYEQYF	TGCGCCAGCAGCGCCAGGGGCTACGAGCAGTACTTC
TRBD2	TRBV7-2	TRBJ2-7	NA	CASSHSGRAGRYEQYF	TGTGCCAGCAGCCATAGCGGGAGAGCGGGGCGATACGAGCAGTACTTC
TRBD2	TRBV5-1	TRBJ2-7	NA	CASSLGLAGGGEQYF	TGCGCCAGCAGCCTAGGGCTAGCGGGGGGAGGCGAGCAGTACTTC
NA	TRBV10-3	TRBJ2-2	many	CAISESEEGAGELFF	TGTGCCATCAGTGAGTCGGAGGAAGGGGCCGGGGAGCTGTTTTTT
TRBD2	TRBV27	TRBJ2-5	NA	CASSSPTSGRARETQYF	TGTGCCAGCAGTTCTCCGACTAGCGGGAGGGCCAGAGAGACCCAGTACTTC
TRBD1	TRBV28	TRBJ2-5	NA	CASGSLSTGGQETQYF	TGTGCCAGCGGCTCACTTTCAACAGGGGGACAAGAGACCCAGTACTTC
NA	TRBV11-2	TRBJ2-7	NA	CASSLEGAYEQYF	TGTGCCAGCAGCTTAGAAGGGGCCTACGAGCAGTACTTC
NA	TRBV27	TRBJ2-3	NA	CASSLASTDTQYF	TGTGCCAGCAGCCTCGCTAGCACAGATACGCAGTATTTT
NA	TRBV5-1	TRBJ2-1	NA	CASSLGGEQFF	TGCGCCAGCAGCTTGGGAGGTGAGCAGTTCTTC
NA	TRBV30	TRBJ2-1	NA	CAWSVGRYNEQFF	TGTGCCTGGAGTGTGGGGCGCTACAATGAGCAGTTCTTC
TRBD2	TRBV19	TRBJ2-1	NA	CASSISQREPQFF	TGTGCCAGTAGTATCTCCCAGCGGGAGCCGCAGTTCTTC
TRBD1	TRBV7-2	TRBJ2-7	once	CASRAGTGYYEQYF	TGTGCCAGCAGAGCCGGGACAGGGTACTACGAGCAGTACTTC
NA	TRBV5-1	TRBJ2-1	NA	CASSLDYRETYNEQFF	TGCGCCAGCAGCTTGGACTACAGGGAAACCTACAATGAGCAGTTCTTC
NA	TRBV30	TRBJ1-1	NA	CAWSVGREAFF	TGTGCCTGGAGTGTAGGCAGGGAAGCTTTCTTT
NA	TRBV29-1	TRBJ2-1	NA	CTSTGNADNEQFF	TGCACCTCTACAGGTAACGCGGACAATGAGCAGTTCTTC
TRBD1	TRBV6-5	TRBJ2-2	NA	CASRFLGQGPGELFF	TGTGCCAGCAGGTTCTTGGGACAGGGTCCCGGGGAGCTGTTTTTT
TRBD1	TRBV6-5	TRBJ1-1	NA	CASSTGGTEAFF	TGTGCCAGCAGCACAGGGGGCACTGAAGCTTTCTTT
NA	TRBV7-9	TRBJ1-5	few	CASSSNKTQSNQPQHF	TGTGCCAGCAGCTCCAACAAGACACAGAGCAATCAGCCCCAGCATTTT
NA	TRBV30	TRBJ2-7	NA	CACRAAGEVDEQYF	TGTGCCTGTCGAGCGGCAGGGGAAGTCGACGAGCAGTACTTC
TRBD1	TRBV5-6	TRBJ2-7	NA	CASSFDRAPSYEQYF	TGTGCCAGCAGCTTCGACAGGGCCCCCTCCTACGAGCAGTACTTC
TRBD2	TRBV19	TRBJ2-1	NA	CASSLAGGSNNEQFF	TGTGCCAGTAGTCTAGCGGGAGGGAGCAACAATGAGCAGTTCTTC
TRBD1	TRBV2	TRBJ2-1	NA	CAGTGGYNEQFF	TGTGCTGGGACAGGGGGCTACAATGAGCAGTTCTTC
TRBD2	TRBV29-1	TRBJ2-1	once	CSGRLAQYNEQFF	TGCAGCGGCCGACTAGCGCAGTACAATGAGCAGTTCTTC
TRBD1	TRBV27	TRBJ1-2	NA	CASSLAPGQGYGYTF	TGTGCCAGCAGTTTAGCCCCGGGACAGGGCTATGGCTACACCTTC
NA	TRBV25-1	TRBJ2-3	NA	CASSPGSGTQYF	TGTGCCAGCAGTCCCGGGAGCGGGACGCAGTATTTT
NA	TRBV28	TRBJ2-1	NA	CASTTLVGAVGNEQFF	TGTGCCAGCACCACTTTAGTGGGGGCAGTGGGCAATGAGCAGTTCTTC
NA	TRBV7-2	TRBJ1-5	NA	CASSLFQGSVNQPQHF	TGTGCCAGCAGCTTATTCCAGGGTTCAGTCAATCAGCCCCAGCATTTT
NA	TRBV2	TRBJ1-4	NA	CASSPDTGGNEKLFF	TGTGCCAGCAGTCCTGATACGGGAGGTAATGAAAAACTGTTTTTT
NA	TRBV5-1	TRBJ2-1	NA	CASSQGPNNEQFF	TGCGCCAGCAGCCAGGGACCGAACAATGAGCAGTTCTTC
TRBD2	TRBV7-2	TRBJ2-7	NA	CASSWTSGRGGYEQYF	TGTGCCAGCAGCTGGACTAGCGGGAGGGGTGGCTACGAGCAGTACTTC